These 29 T cell receptor beta chains originate from one sample sequenced in a study of blood T cell repertoires in COVID-19. The table came from immunoSEQ multiplex PCR; TCRdb's copy has only in-frame clones and leaves some out. This sample carries 400,000 or so clones, 88% of them seen once, and the ten largest clones take about 2.1%. Sequencing input: PBMCs or T cells enriched from blood (not recorded which). These receptors originate from a woman in her thirties or forties with acute COVID-19.

The V gene is TRBV19, the J gene TRBJ2-2; TRBD2 might be the D (5 bases). The CDR3 length is 13 residues. Germline lookup yields CDR1 LNHDA and CDR2 SQIVND (reference sequence). V shed 9 bases and J shed 5 bases, with 13 bases lying between them. CDR3 residues: CASSWTGTGELFF. The CDR3 bases are TGTGCCAGCTCATGGACGGGGACCGGGGAGCTGTTTTTT. The whole variable domain, remainder taken from reference TRBV19 and TRBJ2-2, is DGGITQSPKYLFRKEGQNVTLSCEQNLNHDAMYWYRQDPGQGLRLIYYSQIVNDFQKGDIAEGYSVSREKKESFPLTVTSAQKNPTAFYLCASSWTGTGELFFGEGSRLTVL.

CDR3 coding DNA: TGTGCCAGCAGCATAGACAGGGGGGAGGGGGCATATGGCTACACCTTC. Protein: CASSIDRGEGAYGYTF. The chain links TRBV7-2 to TRBJ1-2, with TRBD1 identical over 9 bases. In germline, CDR1 is SGHTA, CDR2 FQGNSA. The CDR3 sequence is 16 residues long. V lost 5 bases, J lost 5 bases, and 12 bases stayed unmatched.

The chain employs TRBV19 and TRBJ2-7; no firm D call. The germline CDR1 and CDR2 sequences are LNHDA and SQIVND (reference sequence). V was shortened by 7 bases and J by 0 bases, with 16 bases between the two germline ends. The CDR3 is 15 amino acids. The CDR3: CASKRNSWSSYEQYF. Written as DNA, the CDR3 is TGTGCCAGTAAAAGGAACAGCTGGTCCTCCTACGAGCAGTACTTC.

The genes are TRBV5-1 and TRBJ1-1; 7 bases fit TRBD1. After removal of 4 bases from V and 6 bases from J, the junction contained 6 bases not matched to a gene. The CDR3 length is 13 residues. CDR1 SGHRS and CDR2 YFSETQ come from the germline V gene. The CDR3 loop is CASSQTGTPEAFF. The DNA for the CDR3 is TGCGCCAGCAGCCAGACAGGGACCCCTGAAGCTTTCTTT.

The chain carries TRBV2 and TRBJ1-2; 9 bases align to TRBD1. Germline CDR1 reads SNHLY; CDR2 reads FYNNEI. V gave up 5 bases and J gave up 8 bases; unmatched junction bases: 3. The CDR3 has 12 residues. The CDR3 sequence is CASSLGQGGYTF. The CDR3 DNA sequence: TGTGCCAGCAGTTTAGGACAGGGGGGCTACACCTTC.

The CDR3 coding sequence is TGTGCCAGCAGCTCCTCGGACAGGCTGAACACTGAAGCTTTCTTT. This translates into CASSSSDRLNTEAFF. This rearrangement joins TRBV9 to TRBJ1-1; 7 bases map to TRBD1. The germline V gene encodes CDR1 SGDLS and CDR2 YYNGEE. CDR3 size: 15 residues. V was pared by 4 bases and J by 0 bases, with 6 bases of the junction left unmatched.

The chain has TRBV5-3 and TRBJ2-3; 9 nucleotides agree with TRBD2. TRBV5-3 is an open reading frame, and its role is uncertain. V shed 0 bases, J shed 7 bases, and the junction held 15 bases outside the gene matches. The length of the CDR3 is 18 residues. The CDR3 DNA reads TGTGCCAGAAGCTTGGCCCCTTCGGGCGGGGGGGTTGCGCATACGCAGTATTTT. Translating it yields CARSLAPSGGGVAHTQYF.

In its sample, this clone was seen a few times. The chain has TRBV30 and TRBJ1-2; D may be TRBD1 (5 bases). CDR1 and CDR2 (germline): GTSNPN, SVGIG (reference sequence). The CDR3 contains 15 residues. V lost 7 bases to trimming and J lost 0 bases, with 18 bases between them. CDR3 DNA: TGTGCCTCACGGGAGGAGGGGAAGGCTAACTATGGCTACACCTTC. Translation: CASREEGKANYGYTF.

This clone was seen only a few times. The chain recombines TRBV10-1 with TRBJ1-1; 11 positions agree with TRBD1. The length of the CDR3 is 16 residues. CDR1 is WNHNN, CDR2 SYGVQD, per germline (reference sequence). With V trimmed by 2 bases and J by 2 bases, 4 bases remained unmatched. CDR3 in amino acids: CASSEGQGAVNTEAFF. The DNA for the CDR3 is TGCGCCAGCAGTGAGGGACAGGGGGCGGTTAACACTGAAGCTTTCTTT.

This rearrangement joins TRBV15 to TRBJ1-5; tentative D call: TRBD1 (5 bases). Germline assignment: CDR1 LNHNV and CDR2 YYDKDF (reference sequence). V lost 3 bases and J lost 2, with 14 bases in between. The CDR3 is made up of 16 amino acids. The chain's CDR3 is CATSSVGRGGNQPQHF. CDR3 DNA sequence: TGTGCCACCAGCAGCGTCGGGAGGGGTGGCAATCAGCCCCAGCATTTT.

This chain uses TRBV5-1 with TRBJ2-3; D gene uncertain. CDR1 and CDR2 (germline): SGHRS, YFSETQ. The CDR3 loop spans 14 amino acids. V was clipped by 3 bases and J by 6 bases, with 14 bases between them. The CDR3 reads CASSSSIIRDTQYF. The CDR3 DNA follows: TGCGCCAGCAGCTCGTCCATCATCAGGGATACGCAGTATTTT.

The rearrangement uses TRBV5-1 and TRBJ1-1, with D maybe TRBD1 (5 bases). V lost 1 base to trimming and J lost 2 bases, with 9 bases between them. The CDR3 is made up of 14 amino acids. From germline, CDR1 is SGHRS and CDR2 YFSETQ. As DNA, the CDR3 is TGCGCCAGCAGCTTGAAAGGGGATAACACTGAAGCTTTCTTT. Its protein is CASSLKGDNTEAFF. Full variable domain (outside the CDR3, taken from reference TRBV5-1 and TRBJ1-1): KAGVTQTPRYLIKTRGQQVTLSCSPISGHRSVSWYQQTPGQGLQFLFEYFSETQRNKGNFPGRFSGRQFSNSRSEMNVSTLELGDSALYLCASSLKGDNTEAFFGQGTRLTVV.

The V call is TRBV30, the J call TRBJ2-1; TRBD2 matches at 12 bases. The J segment lost 0 bases and the V segment lost 5 bases, leaving 5 bases of the junction unmatched. This CDR3 contains 16 residues. CDR1 GTSNPN and CDR2 SVGIG come from the germline V gene (reference sequence). The CDR3 sequence: CAWELAGGFSYNEQFF. The CDR3, as DNA: TGTGCCTGGGAACTAGCGGGGGGCTTCTCCTACAATGAGCAGTTCTTC.

The chain carries TRBV11-2 and TRBJ2-7, with TRBD1 identical over 7 bases. This CDR3 comprises 15 residues. Germline CDR1 reads SGHAT; CDR2 reads FQNNGV. J was trimmed by 3 bases and V by 5 bases; bases with no gene match: 10. CDR3 region: CASSTSIGTVYEQYF. CDR3 in DNA: TGTGCCAGCAGCACCTCTATCGGGACAGTCTACGAGCAGTACTTC.

Comments on this clone: Other DNA variants within this sample encode the same CDR3. The gene calls are TRBV11-3 and TRBJ2-3; 7 positions agree with TRBD1. The germline V gene encodes CDR1 SGHNT and CDR2 YENEEA. CDR3 size: 14 residues. V dropped 1 base and J dropped 3; count of bases not matched to a gene: 1. CDR3 coding DNA: TGTGCCAGCAGCTTAGGCAGGGGGACAGATACGCAGTATTTT. Protein sequence: CASSLGRGTDTQYF.

The chain employs TRBV30 and TRBJ2-7; no firm D call. CDR1 and CDR2 (germline): GTSNPN, SVGIG (reference sequence). This CDR3 spans 12 amino acids. V was trimmed by 0 bases and J by 3 bases, leaving 6 bases between them. The CDR3, as DNA: TGTGCCTGGAGTGTACTTCACTACGAGCAGTACTTC. Amino acid sequence: CAWSVLHYEQYF.

The chain has TRBV15 and TRBJ2-2, with TRBD1 matching 8 bases. The CDR3 totals 15 residues. Trimming cost V 0 bases and J 5 bases; bases outside gene matches: 2. CDR1 and CDR2 (germline): LNHNV, YYDKDF (reference sequence). The CDR3 region is CATSRDRTGTGELFF. CDR3 nucleotides: TGTGCCACCAGCAGAGATCGGACAGGGACCGGGGAGCTGTTTTTT. Filled out from reference TRBV15 and TRBJ2-2, the complete variable domain reads DAMVIQNPRYQVTQFGKPVTLSCSQTLNHNVMYWYQQKSSQAPKLLFHYYDKDFNNEADTPDNFQSRRPNTSFCFLDIRSPGLGDTAMYLCATSRDRTGTGELFFGEGSRLTVL.

J is TRBJ1-2 and V is TRBV3-1 (or the pseudogene TRBV3-2); no definite D call. This CDR3 contains 13 residues. Germline V gene data show CDR1 as LGHDT and CDR2 as YNNKEL (reference sequence). Trimming cost V 4 bases and J 0 bases, with 6 bases left between them. DNA of the CDR3: TGTGCCAGCAGCCTCCAGACTAACTATGGCTACACCTTC. It translates to CASSLQTNYGYTF.

V and J are TRBV3-1 (or the pseudogene TRBV3-2) and TRBJ1-2; D possibly corresponds to TRBD1 (5 bases). The ends were cut back, 4 bases at V and 8 bases at J, with 14 bases in the middle. In germline, CDR1 is LGHDT, CDR2 YNNKEL (reference sequence). The CDR3 has 13 residues. As DNA, the CDR3 is TGTGCCAGCAGCCCCGGGGGGGGAGGAGGCTACACCTTC. Translating gives CASSPGGGGGYTF.

This rearrangement joins TRBV10-3 to TRBJ1-2; D gene unclear. V dropped 2 bases and J dropped 5 bases, with 18 bases sitting between them. The germline CDR1 and CDR2 sequences are ENHRY and SYGVKD. This CDR3 region has 16 residues. CDR3 in DNA: TGTGCCATCAGTGAGGGGCGGGTCCCGGCGGGGTATGGCTACACCTTC. This sequence encodes CAISEGRVPAGYGYTF.

The V gene is TRBV6-1, the J gene TRBJ2-2; TRBD1 might be the D (5 bases). The V end lost 2 bases, the J end lost 1 base, and 11 bases lay between the germline ends. This CDR3 is 16 amino acids long. Per germline, CDR1 MNHNS and CDR2 SASEGT. The CDR3 region has the DNA TGTGCCAGCAGTGAATCTCAGGGTATGAACACCGGGGAGCTGTTTTTT. Its translation: CASSESQGMNTGELFF.

This clone came up a few times. The chain is built from TRBV5-4 and TRBJ2-7, with 8 bases that match TRBD1. The trim removed 4 bases at V and 0 bases at J, leaving 6 bases unmatched. The CDR3 contains 15 residues. Germline CDR1 reads SGHNT; CDR2 reads YYREEE (reference sequence). CDR3 protein: CASSGGDRSSYEQYF. The CDR3 nucleotides are TGTGCCAGCAGCGGAGGGGACAGGAGCTCCTACGAGCAGTACTTC.

The chain uses TRBV6-1 and TRBJ2-1, with a weak D call TRBD1 (6 bases). V was shortened by 2 bases and J by 8 bases, with 16 bases between the two germline ends. Germline lookup yields CDR1 MNHNS and CDR2 SASEGT. The length of the CDR3 is 15 residues. The CDR3 region has the DNA TGTGCCAGCAGTGAAACAGTGGGACAAGTGTATGAGCAGTTCTTC. Its translation: CASSETVGQVYEQFF.

The CDR3 loop is CASSLGLDTDTQYF. The CDR3 region has the DNA TGTGCCAGCTCGCTGGGACTAGACACAGATACGCAGTATTTT. V is TRBV18 and J is TRBJ2-3; 8 bases match TRBD2. J gave up 2 bases and V 6 bases, and 4 bases lay outside the gene matches. CDR1 and CDR2 from the germline V gene are KGHSH and LQKENI. The CDR3 runs to 14 residues. The entire variable domain, with the rest obtained from reference TRBV18 and TRBJ2-3, is as follows: NAGVMQNPRHLVRRRGQEARLRCSPMKGHSHVYWYRQLPEEGLKFMVYLQKENIIDESGMPKERFSAEFPKEGPSILRIQQVVRGDSAAYFCASSLGLDTDTQYFGPGTRLTVL.

The rearrangement links TRBV5-1 to TRBJ1-5, with D unresolved. This CDR3 has 15 residues. Per germline, CDR1 SGHRS and CDR2 YFSETQ. V gave up 5 bases and J gave up 0 bases, with 12 bases separating them. Here the CDR3 DNA reads TGCGCCAGCAGAGAATCGACAAATAGCAATCAGCCCCAGCATTTT. The encoded protein is CASRESTNSNQPQHF.

The V and J genes are TRBV30 and TRBJ1-5; TRBD1 matches 8 bases. The junction had 10 bases not matched to a gene; V was cut back by 5 bases and J by 4 bases. The V gene's germline CDR1 is GTSNPN and CDR2 SVGIG (reference sequence). The CDR3 is 15 residues long. Here the CDR3 reads CAWGETGGGNQPQHF. The CDR3 DNA reads TGTGCCTGGGGAGAAACAGGGGGAGGGAATCAGCCCCAGCATTTT.

This clone has just one count. The chain has TRBV3-1 (or the pseudogene TRBV3-2) and TRBJ2-7, with 8 bases that match TRBD2. The CDR3 contains 16 residues. Losses at the gene ends were 4 bases for V and 2 bases for J; bases not matched to a gene: 10. Looked up from germline, CDR1 is LGHDT and CDR2 is YNNKEL (reference sequence). The CDR3 coding sequence is TGTGCCAGCAGCCCTCTGGCGGGGGGATATCCCTACGAGCAGTACTTC. Its protein product is CASSPLAGGYPYEQYF.

V and J are TRBV24-1 and TRBJ2-1, with 10 bases fitting TRBD2. The CDR3 is 15 residues long. J gave up 12 bases and V 2 bases, and 9 bases lay outside the gene matches. Looked up from germline, CDR1 is KGHDR and CDR2 is SFDVKD. DNA of the CDR3: TGTGCCACCAGTGATTATAGCGGGGGGCGGTTTTTGCAGTTCTTC. This sequence encodes CATSDYSGGRFLQFF.

The chain links TRBV29-1 to TRBJ2-3; 7 positions agree with TRBD1. CDR1 is SQVTM and CDR2 is ANQGSEA in the germline V gene. J lost 3 bases, V lost 3 bases, and 9 bases had no gene match. The CDR3 is 15 amino acids. The CDR3 DNA reads TGCAGCGTTGAGGCCGACAGGGTTCTGACAGATACGCAGTATTTT. Translating gives CSVEADRVLTDTQYF.